These 26 T cell receptor beta chains originate from one sample sequenced in a study of neurological immune-mediated disorders. TCRdb recomputed calls from the 5' RACE reads with MiXCR, one row per CDR3 protein. This sample has just under 60,000 distinct CDR3 sequences; around 3.5% occur once, and the top ten carry about 3.1%. Source material: PBMCs. The origin of the receptors is a woman in her twenties or thirties with multiple sclerosis.

This chain links TRBV20-1 with TRBJ2-7; 7 bases map to TRBD2. This CDR3 comprises 14 residues. V was pared by 3 bases and J by 3 bases, with 8 bases of the junction left unmatched. Germline loops: CDR1 DFQATT, CDR2 SNEGSKA (reference sequence). CDR3 amino acids: CSARRGGRIYEQYF. The DNA of the CDR3 is TGCAGTGCTAGGCGGGGCGGGAGAATCTACGAGCAGTACTTC.

The sample holds many counts of this clonotype. The genes are TRBV20-1 and TRBJ1-1; maybe TRBD1 (6 bases). Trimming took 5 bases from V and 0 from J, leaving 10 bases between them. The germline gives CDR1 DFQATT, CDR2 SNEGSKA (reference sequence). This CDR3 has 13 residues. CDR3 loop: CSAVDRMNTEAFF. The CDR3 coding sequence is TGCAGTGCTGTCGACAGGATGAACACTGAAGCTTTCTTT.

At least ten counts were recorded for this clonotype. V is TRBV10-2 and J is TRBJ1-5; TRBD1 is a possible D gene (6 bases). V dropped 8 bases and J dropped 7 bases, with 15 bases sitting between them. Germline assignment: CDR1 WSHSY and CDR2 SAAADI. The CDR3 consists of 13 residues. CDR3 region: CASLSGVGQPQHF. The CDR3 DNA reads as TGCGCCAGCCTTTCAGGGGTAGGCCAGCCCCAGCATTTT.

This clonotype has a count of ten or more. The chain links TRBV12-3 or TRBV12-4 to TRBJ2-3; D may be TRBD2 (5 bases). V was clipped by 3 bases and J by 2 bases, with 9 bases between them. This CDR3 spans 14 amino acids. The CDR3 sequence is CASSFLAFTDTQYF. For the CDR3, the DNA is TGTGCCAGCAGTTTCCTAGCCTTCACAGATACGCAGTATTTT.

In its sample, this clonotype was seen many times. The chain has TRBV6-6 and TRBJ1-5; D possibly corresponds to TRBD1 (6 bases). This CDR3 has 13 amino acids. CDR1 and CDR2 (germline): MNHNY, SVGAGI (reference sequence). V lost 6 bases to trimming and J lost 6 bases, with 12 bases between them. The CDR3: CASRNREGQPQHF. The CDR3, as DNA: TGTGCCAGCAGAAACAGGGAAGGTCAGCCCCAGCATTTT.

Only a few counts were recorded for this clonotype. A clone one base away is much larger, so this may be a read error. CDR3 coding DNA: TGTGCCAGCAGCGTAGGTAAGAGAACAGATACGCAGTATTTT. This sequence encodes CASSVGKRTDTQYF. The rearrangement joins TRBV9 to TRBJ2-3; no clear D gene. V lost 0 bases and J 3 bases, leaving 8 bases between the germline ends. Germline V lookup: CDR1 SGDLS, CDR2 YYNGEE. This CDR3 comprises 14 residues. The full variable domain, its missing parts supplied by reference TRBV9 and TRBJ2-3, is DSGVTQTPKHLITATGQRVTLRCSPRSGDLSVYWYQQSLDQGLQFLIQYYNGEERAKGNILERFSAQQFPDLHSELNLSSLELGDSALYFCASSVGKRTDTQYFGPGTRLTVL.

This clonotype was counted many times. CDR3 in amino acids: CASSPGLAGTNTGELFF. The DNA of the CDR3 is TGTGCCAGCAGCCCGGGACTAGCGGGTACGAACACCGGGGAGCTGTTTTTT. The V and J genes are TRBV5-6 and TRBJ2-2; TRBD2 matches 12 bases. Germline V CDR1 and CDR2: SGHDT, YYEEEE. CDR3 size: 17 residues. Trimming at V came to 4 bases and at J to 0 bases, leaving 4 bases not matched to a gene. Looking up the rest from reference TRBV5-6 and TRBJ2-2 gives the full variable domain: DAGVTQSPTHLIKTRGQQVTLRCSPKSGHDTVSWYQQALGQGPQFIFQYYEEEERQRGNFPDRFSGHQFPNYSSELNVNALLLGDSALYLCASSPGLAGTNTGELFFGEGSRLTVL.

At least ten counts were recorded for this clonotype. This sequence joins TRBV5-1 and TRBJ1-2; no clear D. The germline CDR1 and CDR2 sequences are SGHRS and YFSETQ. The CDR3 is 14 amino acids. The ends were cut back, 0 bases at V and 2 bases at J, with 8 bases in the middle. The CDR3 nucleotides are TGCGCCAGCAGCTTGGATCCTGGAAACTATGGCTACACCTTC. Translation gives CASSLDPGNYGYTF.

There are many counts of this clonotype. The rearrangement joins TRBV5-1 to TRBJ2-5; 10 bases match TRBD1. The CDR3 is 18 residues long. Germline CDR1 is SGHRS and CDR2 is YFSETQ. Trimming took 1 base from V and 3 from J; bases not matched to a gene: 12. CDR3 in DNA: TGCGCCAGCAGCTTGAGGGACAGGGGACGCCGATCCGAAGAGACCCAGTACTTC. Amino acid sequence: CASSLRDRGRRSEETQYF.

This clonotype has ten or more counts. This chain connects TRBV5-1 to TRBJ1-4; D is unresolved. The CDR3 has 13 amino acids. Trimming took off 0 bases at V and 7 bases at J, with 7 bases between the two ends. Germline CDR1 reads SGHRS; CDR2 reads YFSETQ. The CDR3 DNA follows: TGCGCCAGCAGCTTGGAAGGGTTTGAAAAACTGTTTTTT. Translating it yields CASSLEGFEKLFF.

This clonotype has just a few counts. Given a much more abundant clone one base away, this may be a read error. The chain combines TRBV27 with TRBJ1-5; D ambiguous. This CDR3 has 14 amino acids. Germline values: CDR1 MNHEY, CDR2 SMNVEV (reference sequence). The CDR3: CASSPSGSHQPQNF. For the CDR3, the DNA is TGTGCCAGCAGTCCCAGCGGGTCGCATCAGCCCCAGAATTTT.

As for this clonotype: A clone one base away is much larger, so this may be a read error. The chain links TRBV9 to TRBJ1-2, with 7 nucleotides matching TRBD1. This CDR3 comprises 15 residues. Per germline, CDR1 SGDLS and CDR2 YYNGEE. The junction had 11 bases not matched to a gene; V was cut back by 2 bases and J by 7 bases. The CDR3, as DNA: TGTGCCAGCAGCGTCTCAGGAAAGGGGGCGAGTGGCTACACCTTC. Translating gives CASSVSGKGASGYTF. Drawing the rest from reference TRBV9 and TRBJ1-2, the complete variable domain is DSGVTQTPKHLITATGQRVTLRCSPRSGDLSVYWYQQSLDQGLQFLIQYYNGEERAKGNILERFSAQQFPDLHSELNLSSLELGDSALYFCASSVSGKGASGYTFGSGTRLTVV.

This clonotype came up a few times. The rearrangement uses TRBV30 and TRBJ1-1, with unresolved D. The CDR3 extends over 14 amino acids. Germline loops: CDR1 GTSNPN, CDR2 SVGIG (reference sequence). Trimming removed 6 bases from V and 0 bases from J, with 14 bases in between. The CDR3 loop is CACQRISMNTEAFF. CDR3 coding DNA: TGTGCCTGCCAGCGGATTTCCATGAACACTGAAGCTTTCTTT.

This clonotype was observed many times. This sequence joins TRBV5-5 and TRBJ1-6; D is undetermined. Germline V CDR1 and CDR2: SGHKS, YYEKEE (reference sequence). Trimming left V 4 bases short and J 17 bases short, with 22 bases between. This CDR3 has 14 residues. The CDR3 loop reads CASSGVFLGTMFHF. The CDR3 region has the DNA TGTGCCAGCAGCGGGGTCTTTCTTGGTACTATGTTCCACTTT.

Ten or more counts support this clonotype. The J gene is TRBJ2-2, the V gene TRBV18; 10 bases map to TRBD1. Unmatched junction bases numbered 7, after V lost 3 bases and J lost 6 bases. Germline values: CDR1 KGHSH, CDR2 LQKENI. This CDR3 has 16 residues. DNA for the CDR3: TGTGCCAGCTCACCGTTCGGGACAGGGGCCGCCGGGGAGCTGTTTTTT. Amino acids: CASSPFGTGAAGELFF.

This clonotype was seen ten or more times. The junction departs from the called germline gene at one end, perhaps through a read error. The chain has TRBV15 and TRBJ1-6, with D possibly being TRBD1 (5 bases). Germline CDR1 reads LNHNV; CDR2 reads YYDKDF (reference sequence). CDR3 size: 15 residues. Here the CDR3 DNA reads TGTGCCACCAGCAGGTCCTGGGGGGAACGGTCACCCCTCAACTTT. Its translation: CATSRSWGERSPLNF. The full variable domain, in which reference TRBV15 and TRBJ1-6 provide the parts outside the CDR3, is DAMVIQNPRYQVTQFGKPVTLSCSQTLNHNVMYWYQQKSSQAPKLLFHYYDKDFNNEADTPDNFQSRRPNTSFCFLDIRSPGLGDTAMYLCATSRSWGERSPLNFGNGTRLTVT.

This clonotype was detected only a few times. This sequence joins TRBV5-5 and TRBJ2-1; no reliable D call. V gave up 5 bases and J gave up 0 bases, with 9 bases separating them. CDR3 size: 14 residues. Germline V CDR1 and CDR2: SGHKS, YYEKEE (reference sequence). The CDR3, as DNA: TGTGCCAGCAGTAGCCTCAGCTCCTACAATGAGCAGTTCTTC. Its translation: CASSSLSSYNEQFF. Together with reference TRBV5-5 and TRBJ2-1, the CDR3 gives the full variable domain: DAGVTQSPTHLIKTRGQQVTLRCSPISGHKSVSWYQQVLGQGPQFIFQYYEKEERGRGNFPDRFSARQFPNYSSELNVNALLLGDSALYLCASSSLSSYNEQFFGPGTRLTVL.

The chain recombines TRBV12-3 or TRBV12-4 with TRBJ2-5; D perhaps matches TRBD2 (5 bases). This CDR3 comprises 14 residues. Trimming took off 7 bases at V and 1 base at J, with 13 bases between the two ends. The CDR3 DNA reads as TGTGCCAGCACCTTAGAGGGAATCCAAGAGACCCAGTACTTC. This translates into CASTLEGIQETQYF.

This clonotype was picked up many times. The limits of the CDR3 on the DNA are not certain, so only TCRdb's listed CDR3 is given. This chain uses TRBV5-5 with TRBJ2-5; the table assigns TRBD2, which was not confirmed against the DNA. From its first to its last residue, the CDR3 has 17 amino acids. CDR1 SGHKS and CDR2 YYEKEE come from the germline V gene (reference sequence). CDR3 in amino acids: CASSFGPGVSGVETQYF.

This clonotype was observed at least ten times. J is TRBJ2-4 and V is TRBV11-1, with D possibly being TRBD1 or TRBD2 (5 bases each). CDR1 and CDR2 (germline): SGHAT, FQDESV (reference sequence). The V end was cut by 5 bases, the J end by 9 bases, with 14 bases between. This CDR3 has 13 residues. In DNA form, the CDR3 reads TGTGCCAGCAGCCACGGGACCCAGGGCATTCAGTACTTC. Its protein product is CASSHGTQGIQYF.

This clonotype appeared a few times. This could be a read error, since a much larger clone is one nucleotide away. This chain uses TRBV12-3 or TRBV12-4 with TRBJ1-5; D uncertain. The CDR3 is made up of 14 amino acids. The CDR3 spells CASSEGWVGQPQNF. The CDR3 DNA sequence: TGTGCCAGCAGTGAAGGGTGGGTAGGTCAGCCCCAGAATTTT.

This clonotype was counted a few times. A read error is possible here, since a much larger clone lies one base away. The chain links TRBV4-1 to TRBJ1-4; maybe TRBD1 (5 bases). The germline V and J ends were trimmed by 1 base and 8 bases, with 11 bases remaining between them. Looked up from germline, CDR1 is MGHRA and CDR2 is YSYEKL. The CDR3 covers 14 residues. CDR3 in DNA: TGCGCCAGCAGCCAAGGTCAGGGTTGGGAAAAACTGTTTTTT. The encoded protein is CASSQGQGWEKLFF.

This clonotype was seen repeatedly, ten times or more. The chain recombines TRBV20-1 with TRBJ1-5; 7 positions match TRBD1. Per germline, CDR1 DFQATT and CDR2 SNEGSKA (reference sequence). The V gene end was trimmed by 5 bases and the J gene end by 6 bases; junction bases not matched to a gene: 19. The CDR3 loop spans 17 amino acids. CDR3 sequence: CSALHRGGSAFGQPQHF. In DNA, the CDR3 is TGCAGTGCTTTGCACAGGGGAGGGTCAGCATTCGGTCAGCCCCAGCATTTT.

This clonotype was detected ten times or more. The rearrangement links TRBV5-1 to TRBJ1-6; D remains ambiguous. Looked up from germline, CDR1 is SGHRS and CDR2 is YFSETQ. With 0 bases removed from V and 7 bases from J, the gap between germline ends came to 5 bases. The CDR3 sequence is 13 residues long. The CDR3 DNA is TGCGCCAGCAGCTTGGTCGGGAATTCACCCCTCCACTTT. Translating gives CASSLVGNSPLHF.

The V call is TRBV7-2, the J call TRBJ2-1; the D gene is possibly TRBD1 (5 bases). This CDR3 comprises 14 residues. Trimming pared 1 base from V and 8 bases from J, leaving 12 bases between. Germline V lookup: CDR1 SGHTA, CDR2 FQGNSA. As DNA, the CDR3 is TGTGCCAGCAGCTTAGACCCGACAGATGATGAGCAGTTCTTC. Translation: CASSLDPTDDEQFF.

This clonotype was observed many times. V usage is TRBV7-2 and J usage is TRBJ2-7; no clear D. V was cut by 3 bases and J by 6 bases, with 15 bases left in between. CDR1 and CDR2 (germline): SGHTA, FQGNSA. The CDR3 contains 14 residues. The DNA of the CDR3 is TGTGCCAGCAGCTTTACATCAGGAGTAGGCGAGCAGTACTTC. Translated: CASSFTSGVGEQYF.